This T cell receptor beta chain was sequenced in a study of T cells in localized non-small cell lung cancer. Study-level findings and limits: Sequencing was limited to one tumor region, leaving the possibility of heterogeneity open.

Repertoires were generated with immunoSEQ multiplex PCR, while TCRdb's copy carries only in-frame clones and drops some. The repertoire holds tens of thousands of clones, with more than 70% as singletons. Looked up from germline, CDR1 is MDHEN and CDR2 is SYDVKM. V lost 1 base, J lost 8 bases, and 11 bases lay in between. The length of the CDR3 is 13 residues. As for this clone: As yet, its antigen is unknown.

This TCR came from a woman aged 35 to 70 with stage II squamous cell lung carcinoma. V usage is TRBV28 and J usage is TRBJ1-2; the D is unclear. This specimen consisted of PBMCs, obtained before any cancer treatment. CDR3 residues: CASSLSRARGYTF. DNA of the CDR3: TGTGCCAGCAGTTTATCGAGGGCGAGGGGCTACACCTTC.